This T cell receptor beta chain appears in the sequencing data of a study of technical replicates of blood from four donors. CDR1 and CDR2 from the germline V gene are SGHNT and YYREEE (reference sequence). V trimming: 6 bases; J trimming: 5 bases; junction bases outside the gene matches: 5. The CDR3 extends over 14 amino acids. Method: immunoSEQ multiplex PCR; TCRdb's copy keeps in-frame clones and lacks some. The sample lists more than 75,000 clones, under 95% occurring once. The receptor was isolated from a human donor in good health. Sequencing input: T cells isolated from PBMCs. The rearrangement uses TRBV5-4 and TRBJ2-3, with 11 positions matching TRBD1. For the CDR3, the DNA is TGTGCCAGCACCCTGGACAGGGGGCAAGATACGCAGTATTTT. Encoded protein: CASTLDRGQDTQYF.